The rows below give T cell receptor beta chains drawn from one sample of a study of shared clonotypes between healthy human individuals. The table came from immunoSEQ multiplex PCR; TCRdb's copy has only in-frame clones and leaves some out. The data contain some 2.1 million clones, roughly 96% of them singletons. The material sequenced was naive CD4+ T cells sorted from blood. All receptors come from a man aged 18-30 years in good health. Each CDR3 is given with its conserved first and last residue. A D gene is named only where the DNA matches it firmly. A clone size is listed for some rows: how often the clone was seen (once, few, many), or a class if it is expanded.

J	size	D	V	CDR3	DNA
TRBJ1-4	NA	NA	TRBV28	CASTEREKLFF	TGTGCCAGCACGGAGAGAGAAAAACTGTTTTTT
TRBJ1-2	once	NA	TRBV6-5	CASRRSRAYGYTF	TGTGCCAGCAGACGGTCCCGGGCCTATGGCTACACCTTC
TRBJ1-2	NA	NA	TRBV28	CASMIGGHYGYTF	TGTGCCAGCATGATTGGGGGTCACTATGGCTACACCTTC
TRBJ1-1	NA	NA	TRBV2	CASRTAKNTEAFF	TGTGCCAGCAGGACAGCAAAGAACACTGAAGCTTTCTTT
TRBJ1-1	NA	NA	TRBV4-3	CASSQDSSGGTEAFF	TGCGCCAGCAGCCAAGATAGTTCGGGGGGCACTGAAGCTTTCTTT
TRBJ1-4	NA	NA	TRBV5-1	CASSPEIGASNEKLFF	TGCGCCAGCAGCCCAGAAATTGGGGCCAGTAATGAAAAACTGTTTTTT
TRBJ2-5	few	NA	TRBV5-1	CASSLAGETQYF	TGCGCCAGCAGCTTGGCTGGAGAGACCCAGTACTTC
TRBJ1-1	NA	NA	TRBV11-2	CASSFGAGSTEAFF	TGTGCCAGCAGCTTCGGGGCCGGGAGCACTGAAGCTTTCTTT
TRBJ2-1	once	TRBD1	TRBV4-3	CASSQGQGYSSYNEQFF	TGCGCCAGCAGCCAGGGACAGGGTTACAGCTCCTACAATGAGCAGTTCTTC
TRBJ1-5	once	NA	TRBV5-1	CASRVDSNSNQPQHF	TGCGCCAGCAGGGTGGACAGTAATAGCAATCAGCCCCAGCATTTT
TRBJ2-3	NA	NA	TRBV6-1	CASSGRPRGGDTQYF	TGTGCCAGCAGTGGAAGGCCGAGGGGAGGAGATACGCAGTATTTT
TRBJ1-6	NA	NA	TRBV11-2	CASSLRTAYNSPLHF	TGTGCCAGCAGCTTAAGGACAGCGTATAATTCACCCCTCCACTTT
TRBJ1-5	NA	TRBD1	TRBV28	CASRLDRGRGQPQHF	TGTGCCAGCAGACTAGACAGGGGAAGAGGTCAGCCCCAGCATTTT
TRBJ2-7	NA	NA	TRBV7-2	CASSLDLGAYYEQYF	TGTGCCAGCAGCCTGGACCTTGGCGCCTACTACGAGCAGTACTTC
TRBJ1-5	once	TRBD1	TRBV30	CAWSTGTGEQPQHF	TGTGCCTGGAGTACGGGGACAGGGGAGCAGCCCCAGCATTTT
TRBJ2-7	NA	TRBD1	TRBV10-1	CASSKQGKGEQYF	TGCGCCAGCAGCAAACAGGGGAAAGGCGAGCAGTACTTC
TRBJ2-2	NA	NA	TRBV10-3	CAISDPGTSMWELFF	TGTGCCATCAGCGACCCCGGGACCTCCATGTGGGAGCTGTTTTTT
TRBJ1-5	NA	TRBD1	TRBV2	CASSPGQLSNQPQHF	TGTGCCAGCAGCCCGGGACAGCTTAGCAATCAGCCCCAGCATTTT
TRBJ2-5	NA	TRBD2	TRBV5-4	CASSRPSGETQYF	TGTGCCAGCTCCCGCCCTAGCGGAGAGACCCAGTACTTC
TRBJ2-4	NA	NA	TRBV2	CASSGYKNIQYF	TGTGCCAGCAGTGGTTATAAAAACATTCAGTACTTC
TRBJ1-4	NA	NA	TRBV28	CASSVPTREKLFF	TGTGCCAGCAGTGTACCGACCCGGGAAAAACTGTTTTTT
TRBJ2-3	NA	NA	TRBV4-3	CASSQGALAVTDTQYF	TGCGCCAGCAGCCAAGGGGCGCTAGCAGTTACAGATACGCAGTATTTT
TRBJ2-3	NA	TRBD1	TRBV10-2	CASRDSGTGLGTDTQYF	TGCGCCAGCAGGGACTCCGGGACAGGGCTTGGCACAGATACGCAGTATTTT
TRBJ2-2	NA	NA	TRBV29-1	CTAVNTGELFF	TGCACAGCGGTTAACACCGGGGAGCTGTTTTTT
TRBJ2-7	NA	NA	TRBV9	CASSSKPSHFYEQYF	TGTGCCAGCAGCTCTAAACCTTCACATTTCTACGAGCAGTACTTC
TRBJ1-6	NA	NA	TRBV6-6	CASSSVGREDSPLHF	TGTGCCAGCAGTTCGGTAGGGCGGGAGGATTCACCCCTCCACTTT
TRBJ1-1	once	NA	TRBV6-1	CASSATLDREAFF	TGTGCCAGCAGTGCAACATTAGACCGTGAAGCTTTCTTT
TRBJ1-6	once	NA	TRBV5-4	CASSLGQALGSPLHF	TGTGCCAGCAGCTTGGGGCAGGCCTTAGGTTCACCCCTCCACTTT
TRBJ2-5	NA	NA	TRBV25-1	CASSERRETQYF	TGTGCCAGCAGTGAACGGAGGGAGACCCAGTACTTC
TRBJ2-1	NA	NA	TRBV10-2	CASISQLNVQFF	TGCGCCAGCATAAGTCAGCTTAACGTGCAGTTCTTC
TRBJ1-5	NA	NA	TRBV7-2	CASSLRWGSDQPQHF	TGTGCCAGCAGCTTAAGATGGGGGAGCGATCAGCCCCAGCATTTT
TRBJ2-3	NA	TRBD1	TRBV10-3	CATNPGQGGSTDTQYF	TGTGCCACCAACCCCGGACAGGGGGGGAGCACAGATACGCAGTATTTT
TRBJ1-1	NA	TRBD1	TRBV29-1	CSATGTGDTEAFF	TGCAGCGCTACCGGGACAGGGGACACTGAAGCTTTCTTT
TRBJ1-5	NA	NA	TRBV18	CASSPYGGGGEPQHF	TGTGCCAGCTCACCGTACGGTGGGGGTGGTGAGCCCCAGCATTTT
TRBJ2-7	NA	TRBD1	TRBV28	CASRPGTGTYEQYF	TGTGCCAGCAGACCTGGGACAGGTACCTACGAGCAGTACTTC